These T cell receptor beta chains were read from a single sample in a study of blood T cells in healthy people across ages. MiXCR, applied by TCRdb to the 5' RACE reads, yields one record per CDR3 protein. Of hundreds of thousands of distinct CDR3 sequences listed, 56% are singletons. Sequenced: blood. The receptors stem from a man aged 35-49 years in good health. Each CDR3 is given without its conserved first and last residue. Each record gives: D gene, J gene, V gene, CDR3 protein. D genes are given only for firm matches.

>TRBD1|TRBJ2-4|TRBV9
ASSARDRELAKNIQY
>NA|TRBJ1-2|TRBV25-1
ASSDRQVANYGYT
>NA|TRBJ2-5|TRBV7-2
ASRPRDGQETQY
>NA|TRBJ2-5|TRBV7-9
ASSPGRTETQY
>NA|TRBJ2-1|TRBV9
ASSGAEYNNEQF
>TRBD1|TRBJ2-2|TRBV28
ASRRDRGWNTGELF
>TRBD1|TRBJ1-2|TRBV27
ASSLTGDYGYT
>TRBD1|TRBJ2-6|TRBV7-9
ASSLRDSHLSGANVLT
>NA|TRBJ2-7|TRBV7-8
ASSNPTGLSSYEQY
>TRBD1|TRBJ2-7|TRBV7-2
ASSVQGTTYEQY
>TRBD1|TRBJ1-5|TRBV4-1
ASSQPWTGDSNQPQH
>TRBD2|TRBJ2-3|TRBV4-2
ASSQGNSGGNTDTQY
>TRBD2|TRBJ2-7|TRBV6-2/TRBV6-3
ASSYPTAGNYEQY
>TRBD2|TRBJ2-5|TRBV7-2
ASSPKAGPQETQY
>NA|TRBJ2-7|TRBV7-8
ASSLVTGNEQY
>TRBD2|TRBJ2-1|TRBV9
ASSVTTGPGLAYNEQF
>TRBD1|TRBJ2-3|TRBV9
ASSVEGTDTDTQY